The source of this T cell receptor (beta chain) is a study of CD8 T cells in ankylosing spondylitis. Concerning this clonotype itself: The antigen remains undetermined.

There are 14 residues in the CDR3. Trimming removed 8 bases at V and 4 bases at J, with 17 bases between. Study outcomes and limitations: Ankylosing spondylitis blood seemed to carry a telltale TCR beta motif made of several highly homologous variants. Matched synovial fluid from ankylosing spondylitis patients was reported to be enriched for disease-linked clones.

TCRdb called the 5' RACE reads again in MiXCR, with one record for every CDR3 protein. This table holds just over 300,000 distinct CDR3 sequences, more than 20% found once. The chain has TRBV12-3 or TRBV12-4 and TRBJ1-1, with D possibly TRBD1 on 5 matching bases. The sequence derives from a female donor with ankylosing spondylitis or in good health (not recorded which). Sequenced sample: blood, either unsorted or a sorted T cell fraction (not recorded which). Here the CDR3 DNA reads TGTGCCAGCGCCTCCCCAGGGAAATTCACTGAAGCTTTCTTT. It translates to CASASPGKFTEAFF.